This T cell receptor (beta chain) was sequenced during a study of T cell changes during pregnancy in multiple sclerosis. Trimming removed 6 bases from V and 3 bases from J; junction bases left unmatched: 8. Germline assignment: CDR1 LNHDA and CDR2 SQIVND (reference sequence). This CDR3 is 15 amino acids long. Some clones are missing from TCRdb's copy, which holds only in-frame ones; the method was immunoSEQ multiplex PCR. Among approximately 44,000 clones listed, 90% to 95% were seen once. The sample was CD4+ T cells from peripheral blood mononuclear cells, taken before pregnancy. This chain links TRBV19 with TRBJ1-3, with 7 bases that match TRBD1. This TCR came from a female donor with multiple sclerosis, enrolled in a pregnancy study. The CDR3 is CASSPGTAGGNTIYF. CDR3 nucleotide sequence: TGTGCCAGTAGCCCCGGGACAGCAGGTGGAAACACCATATATTTT.